A selection of T cell receptor beta chains follows, all from one sample in a study of shared clonotypes between healthy human individuals. Only in-frame clones appear in the TCRdb table, and some are missing; sequencing was by immunoSEQ multiplex PCR. The sample records millions of clones, over 85% being singletons. Input material: naive CD4+ T cells sorted from blood. These receptors all stem from a man between 18 and 35 years old in good health. Each CDR3 is given with its conserved first and last residue. The D gene is left open where the match is weak. Clone size, where shown, is once, few, many, or a class for clones that have expanded.

v_call	j_call	clone_size	d_call	cdr3_nt	cdr3_aa
TRBV5-1	TRBJ2-5	NA	TRBD2	TGCGCCAGCAGCGCGGGGGGAGCGGGAGGCGACCAAGAGACCCAGTACTTC	CASSAGGAGGDQETQYF
TRBV10-2	TRBJ2-5	once	TRBD1	TGCGCCAGCAGTGCCACAGGGGATAGGAGGGAGACCCAGTACTTC	CASSATGDRRETQYF
TRBV11-2	TRBJ2-1	NA	TRBD2	TGTGCCAGCAGCTCCCTCCCTGGGCGGGGGGTATACAATGAGCAGTTCTTC	CASSSLPGRGVYNEQFF
TRBV11-2	TRBJ1-3	NA	NA	TGTGCCAGCAGCTCGCTGGAAAACACCATATATTTT	CASSSLENTIYF
TRBV28	TRBJ1-1	NA	NA	TGTGCCAGCACCCTGAGGGGCACTGAAGCTTTCTTT	CASTLRGTEAFF
TRBV9	TRBJ2-3	NA	NA	TGTGCCAGCAGCCCCAACAGGGTCGGCACAGATACGCAGTATTTT	CASSPNRVGTDTQYF
TRBV6-1	TRBJ2-7	NA	TRBD2	TGTGCCAGCAGTGAACCGGGACTAGTCCTCTACGAGCAGTACTTC	CASSEPGLVLYEQYF
TRBV11-2	TRBJ1-1	NA	TRBD1	TGTGCCAGCAGCTTAGCTCCTGGACAGGGGAACACTGAAGCTTTCTTT	CASSLAPGQGNTEAFF
TRBV19	TRBJ1-2	NA	NA	TGTGCCAGTAGTACGATCTCCTCGGCACCCCCGAGCTATGGCTACACCTTC	CASSTISSAPPSYGYTF
TRBV19	TRBJ1-2	NA	TRBD1	TGTGCCAGTAGTACAAATGCCGGGACAGGGGGAAAAGGAAACTATGGCTACACCTTC	CASSTNAGTGGKGNYGYTF
TRBV5-5	TRBJ2-3	NA	NA	TGTGCCAGCAGCGTCGGCTACGGGTCTATTAGCACAGATACGCAGTATTTT	CASSVGYGSISTDTQYF
TRBV28	TRBJ1-2	NA	NA	TGTGCCAGCAGTCGGAGAAGGGACGGTGGCTACACCTTC	CASSRRRDGGYTF
TRBV6-5	TRBJ2-1	NA	NA	TGTGCCACCTTTCGGGACTCCTCCTACAATGAGCAGTTCTTC	CATFRDSSYNEQFF
TRBV11-2	TRBJ2-2	NA	NA	TGTGCCAGCAGCTTACGGCTAAACACCGGGGAGCTGTTTTTT	CASSLRLNTGELFF
TRBV7-9	TRBJ2-1	NA	TRBD1	TGTGCCAGCAGCTTAGACAGGGGTTCTCACAATGAGCAGTTCTTC	CASSLDRGSHNEQFF
TRBV11-2	TRBJ1-2	NA	TRBD1	TGTGCCAGCAGCCTAGACTGGACAGGGGTTTTAGATGGCTACACCTTC	CASSLDWTGVLDGYTF
TRBV5-1	TRBJ1-3	NA	NA	TGCGCCAGCAGCTTGTCGGGGGGCTCTGGAAACACCATATATTTT	CASSLSGGSGNTIYF
TRBV27	TRBJ2-3	NA	NA	TGTGCCAGCAGTTTGTGGGGGACTAGCACAGATACGCAGTATTTT	CASSLWGTSTDTQYF
TRBV6-5	TRBJ1-1	NA	NA	TGTGCCAGCAGTTACGGCGGCGGCATGAACACTGAAGCTTTCTTT	CASSYGGGMNTEAFF
TRBV5-1	TRBJ2-1	NA	NA	TGCGCCAGCAGCTTGGCTGGGGATACTTACAATGAGCAGTTCTTC	CASSLAGDTYNEQFF
TRBV7-8	TRBJ2-7	once	NA	TGTGCCAGCAGCTTAGAAGGGGGAGCAAACGAGCAGTACTTC	CASSLEGGANEQYF
TRBV7-9	TRBJ2-5	NA	TRBD2	TGTGCCAGCAGCGGATGGGAGGGGAAGTGGGAGACCCAGTACTTC	CASSGWEGKWETQYF
TRBV18	TRBJ2-7	once	NA	TGTGCCAGCTCACCGTCGGCAGGGTCCTACGAGCAGTACTTC	CASSPSAGSYEQYF
TRBV2	TRBJ2-7	NA	TRBD1	TGTGCCAGCAGCGGACAGGGATACTACGAGCAGTACTTC	CASSGQGYYEQYF
TRBV30	TRBJ2-1	NA	TRBD2	TGTGCCTGGCACCGGGGACTAGCGGCTACCTACAATGAGCAGTTCTTC	CAWHRGLAATYNEQFF
TRBV30	TRBJ1-5	NA	NA	TGTGCCTGGAGTGATCCTGGAGGGCCCGTGCATTTT	CAWSDPGGPVHF
TRBV2	TRBJ2-7	NA	TRBD1	TGTGCCAGCAGTGAGGCCGACAGGGGTCGGTACGAGCAGTACTTC	CASSEADRGRYEQYF
TRBV4-1	TRBJ2-7	NA	NA	TGCGCCAGCAGCCAAGAGACGGCTACCTACGAGCAGTACTTC	CASSQETATYEQYF
TRBV18	TRBJ2-7	NA	TRBD1	TGTGCCAGCTCACGCAACCGGGACAGGGCCTACGAGCAGTACTTC	CASSRNRDRAYEQYF
TRBV19	TRBJ1-5	few	NA	TGTGCCAGTAGCATGGCAGGGAGTCAGCCCCAGCATTTT	CASSMAGSQPQHF
TRBV28	TRBJ1-5	NA	NA	TGTGCCAGCTCGGGGGGAGGCAATCAGCCCCAGCATTTT	CASSGGGNQPQHF
TRBV5-1	TRBJ2-5	NA	TRBD1	TGCGCCAGCAGCAAGGTTCCGGGACAGGGGGCGGAAGAGACCCAGTACTTC	CASSKVPGQGAEETQYF
TRBV6-1	TRBJ2-2	NA	NA	TGTGCCAGCAGAGGACAGGGAGGGACCGGGGAGCTGTTTTTT	CASRGQGGTGELFF
TRBV30	TRBJ1-1	NA	TRBD1	TGTGCCTGGGTTACAGGGGTGGAAGCTTTCTTT	CAWVTGVEAFF
TRBV10-2	TRBJ1-2	NA	NA	TGCGCCAGCAGCGACGAGCCCTATGGCTACACCTTC	CASSDEPYGYTF
TRBV5-6	TRBJ1-4	NA	TRBD1	TGTGCCAGCAGCTTGGAAGGGCAGGGGGCTGGAACTAATGAAAAACTGTTTTTT	CASSLEGQGAGTNEKLFF
TRBV30	TRBJ1-5	NA	NA	TGTGCCTGGAGTGGGACGGCAGATAGCAATCAGCCCCAGCATTTT	CAWSGTADSNQPQHF
TRBV6-5	TRBJ1-1	NA	TRBD1	TGTGCCAGCAGCCGTGACAGGGTAGCTGAAGCTTTCTTT	CASSRDRVAEAFF
TRBV6-1	TRBJ2-7	NA	TRBD1	TGTGCCAGCAGTGTGGGACAGGGGAAAGCGGGCCCCTACGAGCAGTACTTC	CASSVGQGKAGPYEQYF
TRBV4-1	TRBJ1-4	NA	NA	TGCGCCAGCAGCCAAGGTCCCTTTGAAAAACTGTTTTTT	CASSQGPFEKLFF
TRBV6-5	TRBJ2-3	NA	TRBD2	TGTGCCAGCAGTTACGGGACTAGCGGGGTCCCCACACAGTATTTT	CASSYGTSGVPTQYF